This T cell receptor (beta chain) emerged from a study of blood T cell repertoires in COVID-19. Across the whole study: Samples representing acute and convalescent COVID-19 were sourced from the United States, Italy and Spain.

Study processing details: Researchers report that nucleated cell counts were estimated from reference gene primer amplification. Using immunoSEQ multiplex PCR, the repertoire was profiled, and TCRdb retains in-frame clones only, with some absent. Clonal size and the V and J genes are those of that table, whereas D and trimming came from the DNA. The sample includes 200,000 to 250,000 clones, around 82% of them seen just once. The CDR3 has 15 residues. The trim removed 2 bases at V and 7 bases at J, leaving 6 bases unmatched. In germline, CDR1 is MNHEY, CDR2 SMNVEV (reference sequence). V usage is TRBV27 and J usage is TRBJ2-5; 11 positions match TRBD1. The specimen sequenced was peripheral blood. The sequence came from a woman in her 70s with acute or convalescent COVID-19. The CDR3 loop is CASSLRTGGVGTQYF. The CDR3 bases are TGTGCCAGCAGTTTAAGGACAGGGGGCGTGGGGACCCAGTACTTC.